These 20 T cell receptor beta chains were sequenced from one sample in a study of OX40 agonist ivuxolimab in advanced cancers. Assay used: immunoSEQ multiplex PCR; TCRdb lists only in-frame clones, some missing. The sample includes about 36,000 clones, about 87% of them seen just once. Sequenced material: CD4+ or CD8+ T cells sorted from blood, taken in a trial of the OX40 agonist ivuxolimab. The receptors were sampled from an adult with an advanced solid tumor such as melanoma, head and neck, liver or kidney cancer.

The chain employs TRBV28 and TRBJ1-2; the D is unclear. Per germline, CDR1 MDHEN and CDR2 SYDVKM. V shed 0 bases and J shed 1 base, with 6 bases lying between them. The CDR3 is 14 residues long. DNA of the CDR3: TGTGCCAGCAGTTTATGGGGGAATAACTATGGCTACACCTTC. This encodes CASSLWGNNYGYTF.

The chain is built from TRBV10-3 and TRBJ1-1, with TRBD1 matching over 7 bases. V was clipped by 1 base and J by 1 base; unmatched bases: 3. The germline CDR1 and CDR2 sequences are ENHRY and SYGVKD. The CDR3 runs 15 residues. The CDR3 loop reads CAISELGTANTEAFF. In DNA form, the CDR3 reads TGTGCCATCAGTGAGTTGGGGACAGCGAACACTGAAGCTTTCTTT.

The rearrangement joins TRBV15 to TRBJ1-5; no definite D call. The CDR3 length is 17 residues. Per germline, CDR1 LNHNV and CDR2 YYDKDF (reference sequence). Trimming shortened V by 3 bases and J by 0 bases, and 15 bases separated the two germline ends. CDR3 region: CATSRDHTYYSNQPQHF. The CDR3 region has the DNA TGTGCCACCAGCAGGGATCATACCTATTATAGCAATCAGCCCCAGCATTTT.

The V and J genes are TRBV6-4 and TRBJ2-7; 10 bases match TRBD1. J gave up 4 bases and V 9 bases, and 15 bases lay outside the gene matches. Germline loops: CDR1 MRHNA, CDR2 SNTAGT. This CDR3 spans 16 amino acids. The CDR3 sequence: CASDETGGSQAYEQYF. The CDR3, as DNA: TGTGCCAGTGATGAGACAGGGGGCTCCCAGGCGTACGAGCAGTACTTC.

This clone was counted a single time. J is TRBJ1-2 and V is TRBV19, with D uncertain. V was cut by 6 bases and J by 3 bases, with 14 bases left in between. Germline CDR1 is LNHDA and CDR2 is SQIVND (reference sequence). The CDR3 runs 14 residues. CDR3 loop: CASSGQEFDYGYTF. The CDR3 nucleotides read TGTGCCAGTAGCGGGCAGGAGTTTGACTATGGCTACACCTTC.

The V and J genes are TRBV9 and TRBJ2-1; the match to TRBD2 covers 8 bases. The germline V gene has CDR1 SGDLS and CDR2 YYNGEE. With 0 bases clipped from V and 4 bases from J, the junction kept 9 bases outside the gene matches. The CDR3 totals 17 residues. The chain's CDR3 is CASSVVGGGTVYNEQFF. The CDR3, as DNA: TGTGCCAGCAGCGTAGTCGGCGGGGGGACGGTATACAATGAGCAGTTCTTC.

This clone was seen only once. This CDR3 is CATSKERGGGTDTQYF. The CDR3 DNA sequence: TGTGCCACCAGCAAAGAAAGAGGGGGGGGCACAGATACGCAGTATTTT. This chain connects TRBV15 to TRBJ2-3, with a tentative D call TRBD2 (7 bases). Germline V CDR1 and CDR2: LNHNV, YYDKDF (reference sequence). V was clipped by 4 bases and J by 1 base, with 15 bases between them. CDR3 length equals 16 residues.

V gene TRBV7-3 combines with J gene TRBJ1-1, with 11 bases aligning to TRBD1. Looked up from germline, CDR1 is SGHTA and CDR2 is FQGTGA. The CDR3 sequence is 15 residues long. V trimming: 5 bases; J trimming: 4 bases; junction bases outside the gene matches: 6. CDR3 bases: TGTGCCAGCAGCACAACCGGGACAGGGGGCACTGAAGCTTTCTTT. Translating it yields CASSTTGTGGTEAFF.

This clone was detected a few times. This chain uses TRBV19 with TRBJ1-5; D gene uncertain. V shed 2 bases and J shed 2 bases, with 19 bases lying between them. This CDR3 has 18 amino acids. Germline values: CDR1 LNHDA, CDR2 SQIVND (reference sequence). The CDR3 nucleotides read TGTGCCAGTAGTATAAAAAAAGGTCTCGCTATGGGCAATCAGCCCCAGCATTTT. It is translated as CASSIKKGLAMGNQPQHF.

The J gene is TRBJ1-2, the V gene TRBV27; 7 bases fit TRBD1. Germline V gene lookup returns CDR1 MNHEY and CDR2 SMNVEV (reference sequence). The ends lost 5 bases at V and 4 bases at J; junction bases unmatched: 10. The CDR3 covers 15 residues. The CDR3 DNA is TGTGCCAGCAGTCAAGACAGGGTTCGGACCTATGGCTACACCTTC. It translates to CASSQDRVRTYGYTF.

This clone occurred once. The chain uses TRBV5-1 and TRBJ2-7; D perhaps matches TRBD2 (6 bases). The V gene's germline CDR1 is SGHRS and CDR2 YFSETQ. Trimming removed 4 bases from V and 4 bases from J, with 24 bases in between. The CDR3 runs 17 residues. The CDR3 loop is CASSPAGTGPQRYEQYF. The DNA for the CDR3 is TGCGCCAGCAGCCCCGCCGGGACTGGCCCCCAAAGATACGAGCAGTACTTC.

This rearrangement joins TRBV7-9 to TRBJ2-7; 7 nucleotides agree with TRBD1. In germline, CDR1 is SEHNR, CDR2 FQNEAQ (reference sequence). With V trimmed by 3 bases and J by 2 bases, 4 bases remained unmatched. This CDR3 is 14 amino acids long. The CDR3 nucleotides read TGTGCCAGCAGCTTGGGACAGCAAACCTACGAGCAGTACTTC. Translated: CASSLGQQTYEQYF.

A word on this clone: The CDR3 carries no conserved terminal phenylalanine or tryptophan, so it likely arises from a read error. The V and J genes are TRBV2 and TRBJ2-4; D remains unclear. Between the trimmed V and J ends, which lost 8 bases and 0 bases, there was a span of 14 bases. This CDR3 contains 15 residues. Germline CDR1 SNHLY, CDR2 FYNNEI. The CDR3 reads CASGNSALAKNIQYL. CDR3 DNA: TGTGCCAGCGGGAACAGTGCCTTAGCCAAAAACATTCAGTACCTC.

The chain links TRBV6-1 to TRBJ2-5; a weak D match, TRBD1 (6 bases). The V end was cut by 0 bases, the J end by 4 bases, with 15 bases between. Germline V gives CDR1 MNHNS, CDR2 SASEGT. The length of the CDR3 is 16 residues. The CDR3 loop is CASSEALTGLRETQYF. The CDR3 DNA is TGTGCCAGCAGTGAAGCGCTTACAGGGTTGCGAGAGACCCAGTACTTC.

The CDR3 spells CASGASGTNTGELFF. The CDR3 DNA sequence: TGCGCCAGCGGCGCCAGCGGGACGAACACCGGGGAGCTGTTTTTT. The chain recombines TRBV5-1 with TRBJ2-2; 7 bases fit TRBD2. Per the germline V gene, CDR1 is SGHRS and CDR2 is YFSETQ. The CDR3 has 15 residues. V lost 7 bases and J lost 0; bases outside the gene matches: 6.

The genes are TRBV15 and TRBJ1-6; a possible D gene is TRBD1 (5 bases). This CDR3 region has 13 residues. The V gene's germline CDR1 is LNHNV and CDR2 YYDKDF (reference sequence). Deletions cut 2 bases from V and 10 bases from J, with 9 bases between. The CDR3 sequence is CATSRQGRSPLHF. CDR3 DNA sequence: TGTGCCACCAGCAGACAGGGTCGGTCACCCCTCCACTTT. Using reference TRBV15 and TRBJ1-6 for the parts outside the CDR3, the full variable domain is DAMVIQNPRYQVTQFGKPVTLSCSQTLNHNVMYWYQQKSSQAPKLLFHYYDKDFNNEADTPDNFQSRRPNTSFCFLDIRSPGLGDTAMYLCATSRQGRSPLHFGNGTRLTVT.

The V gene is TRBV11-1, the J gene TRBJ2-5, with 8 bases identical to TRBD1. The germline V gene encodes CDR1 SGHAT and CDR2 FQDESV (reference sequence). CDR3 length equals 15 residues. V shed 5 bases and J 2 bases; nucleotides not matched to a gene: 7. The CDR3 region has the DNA TGTGCCAGCAGCGTATGGACAGGGCGGCAAGAGACCCAGTACTTC. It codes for CASSVWTGRQETQYF. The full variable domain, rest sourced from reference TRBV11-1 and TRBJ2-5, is EAEVAQSPRYKITEKSQAVAFWCDPISGHATLYWYRQILGQGPELLVQFQDESVVDDSQLPKDRFSAERLKGVDSTLKIQPAELGDSAMYLCASSVWTGRQETQYFGPGTRLLVL.

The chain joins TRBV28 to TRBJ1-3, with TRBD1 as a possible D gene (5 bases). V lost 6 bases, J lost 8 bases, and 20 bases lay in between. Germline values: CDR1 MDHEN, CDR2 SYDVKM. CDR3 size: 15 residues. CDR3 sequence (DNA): TGTGCCAGCAGATACTCCGGGGGACGCGGAGACACCATATATTTT. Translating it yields CASRYSGGRGDTIYF.

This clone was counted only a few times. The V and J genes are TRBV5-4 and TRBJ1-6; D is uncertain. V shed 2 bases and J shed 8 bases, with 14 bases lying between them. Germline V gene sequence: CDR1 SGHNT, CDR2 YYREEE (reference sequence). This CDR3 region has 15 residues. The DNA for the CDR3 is TGTGCCAGCAGCTTCGGGTCGGGGTCGTATTCACCCCTCCACTTT. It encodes CASSFGSGSYSPLHF.

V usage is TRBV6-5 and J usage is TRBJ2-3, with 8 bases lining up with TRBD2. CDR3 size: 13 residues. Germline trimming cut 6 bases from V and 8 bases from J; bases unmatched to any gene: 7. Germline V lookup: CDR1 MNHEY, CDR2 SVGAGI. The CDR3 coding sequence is TGTGCCAGCAGGCTCCGGGAGGGGGGTACGCAGTATTTT. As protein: CASRLREGGTQYF.